These 29 T cell receptor beta chains originate from one sample sequenced in a study of T-cell reconstitution after alpha-beta-depleted transplantation in children. The TCRbeta library was prepared with unique molecular identifiers. In TCRdb, the PCR reads were re-called with MiXCR into one record per CDR3 protein. The top ten hold about 14% of the sample, which has around 580,000 distinct CDR3 sequences, 23% seen once. Sample: PBMCs, mostly from graft donor cells, taken 360 days after TCRalphabeta/CD19-depleted stem cell transplant. These receptors came from a boy under two years old who had a stem cell transplant for acute myeloid leukemia, so the T cells may come from the graft donor.

This clonotype showed up just a few times. This sequence may be a read error, since a much larger clone differs from it by one base. V is TRBV20-1 and J is TRBJ1-5; no reliable D call. Per germline, CDR1 DFQATT and CDR2 SNEGSKA (reference sequence). The CDR3 has 12 residues. Trimming removed 4 bases at V and 1 base at J, with 5 bases between. The CDR3 DNA reads TGCAGTGCTAAGGGAAGCAATCAGCCCCAGCATTTT. This encodes CSAKGSNQPQHF.

This clonotype was detected a few times. The V call is TRBV20-1, the J call TRBJ2-7; no definite D call. The CDR3 spans 11 residues. V lost 5 bases to trimming and J lost 4 bases, with 9 bases between them. CDR1 and CDR2 (germline): DFQATT, SNEGSKA (reference sequence). The CDR3 reads CSAEDGYEQYV. The CDR3 DNA sequence: TGCAGTGCTGAAGACGGTTACGAGCAGTACGTC.

The rearrangement links TRBV7-9 to TRBJ1-1; D unclear. The CDR3 covers 16 residues. V was clipped by 5 bases and J by 0 bases, with 16 bases between them. The germline V gene encodes CDR1 SEHNR and CDR2 FQNEAQ (reference sequence). CDR3 DNA: TGTGCCAGCAGCCTCCTCGGGGATCAGGTGAACACTGAAGCTTTCTTT. Amino acids: CASSLLGDQVNTEAFF.

The chain links TRBV3-1 to TRBJ1-1, with TRBD1 as a possible D gene (5 bases). The germline V and J ends were trimmed by 4 bases and 1 base, with 13 bases remaining between them. The germline V gene has CDR1 LGHDT and CDR2 YNNKEL (reference sequence). This CDR3 has 15 amino acids. CDR3 bases: TGTGCCAGCAGCCGTTCCCCGGGACCGAACACTGAAGCTTTCTTT. It specifies CASSRSPGPNTEAFF.

This clonotype showed up just a few times. The chain combines TRBV5-5 with TRBJ2-4; D might be TRBD1 or TRBD2, each matching 5 bases. Germline CDR1 and CDR2: SGHKS and YYEKEE (reference sequence). This CDR3 spans 12 amino acids. Trimming removed 5 bases at V and 8 bases at J, with 11 bases between. The chain's CDR3 is CASSGVGDIQYF. The DNA for the CDR3 is TGTGCCAGCAGTGGTGTGGGGGACATTCAGTACTTC.

This chain links TRBV10-2 with TRBJ2-5; 7 bases match TRBD2. Losses at the gene ends were 6 bases for V and 0 bases for J; bases not matched to a gene: 7. This CDR3 contains 15 residues. Germline CDR1 reads WSHSY; CDR2 reads SAAADI. CDR3 amino acids: CASRALAAYQETQYF. The CDR3 DNA sequence: TGCGCCAGCAGGGCCCTAGCGGCCTACCAAGAGACCCAGTACTTC.

This clonotype was observed many times. This rearrangement joins TRBV20-1 to TRBJ1-2; TRBD1 might be the D (5 bases). Trimming removed 6 bases at V and 1 base at J, with 12 bases between. Germline values: CDR1 DFQATT, CDR2 SNEGSKA (reference sequence). This CDR3 spans 13 amino acids. CDR3 nucleotide sequence: TGCAGTGCCAAGGGGTCCCTTAACTATGGCTACACCTTC. It specifies CSAKGSLNYGYTF.

This clonotype was counted ten times or more. The V gene is TRBV5-1, the J gene TRBJ2-3; D may be TRBD2 (5 bases). This CDR3 comprises 14 residues. Germline assignment: CDR1 SGHRS and CDR2 YFSETQ. The V and J ends lost 0 bases and 10 bases respectively, with 15 bases between them. CDR3 sequence (DNA): TGCGCCAGCAGCTTGGCCGAACTAGATTTGGCGCAGTATTTT. This translates into CASSLAELDLAQYF.

This clonotype was counted only a few times. The chain combines TRBV12-3 or TRBV12-4 with TRBJ2-3; D uncertain. There are 14 residues in the CDR3. With 1 base removed from V and 1 base from J, the gap between germline ends came to 6 bases. CDR3 amino acids: CASSLVRGTDTQYF. CDR3 in DNA: TGTGCCAGCAGTTTAGTCCGGGGCACAGATACGCAGTATTTT.

This clonotype was counted only a few times. V is TRBV5-6 and J is TRBJ2-1, with TRBD1 identical over 9 bases. This CDR3 contains 15 residues. V trimming: 4 bases; J trimming: 4 bases; junction bases outside the gene matches: 6. Germline V gene sequence: CDR1 SGHDT, CDR2 YYEEEE. The CDR3 sequence is CASSPGTGRYNEQFF. Written as DNA, the CDR3 is TGTGCCAGCAGCCCCGGGACAGGGCGTTACAATGAGCAGTTCTTC.

The J gene is TRBJ1-5, the V gene TRBV12-3 or TRBV12-4; D might be TRBD1 (5 bases). This CDR3 is 15 amino acids long. Trimming took off 5 bases at V and 5 bases at J, with 16 bases between the two ends. The DNA of the CDR3 is TGTGCCAGCAGTCAGGGCTTTTACGGCGATCAGCCCCAGCATTTT. As protein: CASSQGFYGDQPQHF.

The V gene is TRBV7-9, the J gene TRBJ1-6, with D hard to call. The V end was cut by 2 bases, the J end by 9 bases, with 11 bases between. The germline V gene has CDR1 SEHNR and CDR2 FQNEAQ (reference sequence). The CDR3 runs 14 residues. CDR3 bases: TGTGCCAGCAGCTTATCCGGCCAACTTTCACCCCTCCACTTT. As protein: CASSLSGQLSPLHF.

There are many counts of this clonotype. J is TRBJ1-6 and V is TRBV2; D is possibly TRBD1 (5 bases). Trimming removed 5 bases from V and 6 bases from J, with 17 bases in between. CDR1 and CDR2 (germline): SNHLY, FYNNEI. CDR3 length: 16 amino acids. The CDR3 protein is CASSWTSRPRNSPLHF. Here the CDR3 DNA reads TGTGCCAGCAGTTGGACATCTCGTCCCCGTAATTCACCCCTCCACTTT.

The V and J genes are TRBV20-1 and TRBJ1-3; D gene ambiguous. Germline V gene sequence: CDR1 DFQATT, CDR2 SNEGSKA (reference sequence). CDR3 length equals 13 residues. Trimming shortened V by 4 bases and J by 3 bases, and 10 bases separated the two germline ends. CDR3 protein: CSANTGFGNTIYF. Written as DNA, the CDR3 is TGCAGTGCTAATACCGGGTTTGGAAACACCATATATTTT.

The table lists this clonotype with a few counts. The J gene is TRBJ2-7, the V gene TRBV20-1, with D unresolved. The CDR3 runs 14 residues. V was trimmed by 0 bases and J by 2 bases, leaving 11 bases between them. Germline CDR1 reads DFQATT; CDR2 reads SNEGSKA (reference sequence). DNA of the CDR3: TGCAGTGCTAGAGAAACTCCCAACCCCTACGAGCAGTACTTC. Encoded protein: CSARETPNPYEQYF.

The J gene is TRBJ2-1, the V gene TRBV5-4; 9 bases fit TRBD2. Germline loops: CDR1 SGHNT, CDR2 YYREEE (reference sequence). The V segment lost 3 bases and the J segment 8 bases; nucleotides outside the gene matches: 9. The CDR3 has 15 amino acids. CDR3 in amino acids: CASSSRAGGPDEQFF. In DNA, the CDR3 is TGTGCCAGCAGCTCTCGAGCGGGGGGTCCGGATGAGCAGTTCTTC.

This chain connects TRBV28 to TRBJ1-4; D gene ambiguous. This CDR3 contains 14 residues. Germline-derived CDR1 and CDR2 are MDHEN and SYDVKM. V lost 5 bases, J lost 7 bases, and 14 bases lay in between. CDR3 sequence (DNA): TGTGCCAGCAGTCACGAACTCAAACTTGAAAAACTGTTTTTT. It specifies CASSHELKLEKLFF.

Ten or more counts support this clonotype. This chain links TRBV2 with TRBJ1-2, with D maybe TRBD1 (5 bases). V dropped 7 bases and J dropped 2 bases, with 14 bases sitting between them. The CDR3 spans 14 residues. Germline V CDR1 and CDR2: SNHLY, FYNNEI. The CDR3 sequence: CASKGRQSNYGYTF. The CDR3, as DNA: TGTGCCAGCAAAGGACGACAGTCAAACTATGGCTACACCTTC.

Only a few counts were recorded for this clonotype. The chain combines TRBV6-1 with TRBJ2-5, with D perhaps TRBD1 (5 bases). The CDR3 loop spans 13 amino acids. The germline V and J ends were trimmed by 6 bases and 4 bases, with 12 bases remaining between them. The germline V gene encodes CDR1 MNHNS and CDR2 SASEGT. The CDR3 bases are TGTGCCAGCAGCCAGGGAATCGGAGAGACCCAGTACTTC. It encodes CASSQGIGETQYF.

The rearrangement joins TRBV12-3 or TRBV12-4 to TRBJ2-3; perhaps D is TRBD1 or TRBD2 (6 bases each). The CDR3 spans 15 residues. The V end lost 3 bases, the J end lost 1 base, and 11 bases lay between the germline ends. The CDR3 sequence: CASSFPRGGTDTQYF. As DNA, the CDR3 is TGTGCCAGCAGTTTCCCTAGGGGGGGCACAGATACGCAGTATTTT.

This clonotype was picked up many times. Sequence at one end of the junction differs from germline and may be a read error. This chain links TRBV7-7 with TRBJ2-1; D may be TRBD2 (6 bases). The CDR3 consists of 15 residues. The germline V gene has CDR1 SSHAT and CDR2 FNYEAQ (reference sequence). As DNA, the CDR3 is TGTGCCAGCAGTTTAGACGGGGGTGCCTACAATGAGCAGTTCTTC. Translation gives CASSLDGGAYNEQFF.

This clonotype has only a few counts. The chain recombines TRBV12-3 or TRBV12-4 with TRBJ1-5, with D possibly being TRBD1 (5 bases). V was cut by 4 bases and J by 0 bases, with 10 bases left in between. This CDR3 contains 15 residues. CDR3 sequence: CASSWGRHSNQPQHF. CDR3 coding DNA: TGTGCCAGCAGTTGGGGCAGGCATAGCAATCAGCCCCAGCATTTT.

This clonotype came up many times. The V and J genes are TRBV29-1 and TRBJ2-3; 11 positions agree with TRBD2. CDR3 length equals 14 residues. The J segment lost 5 bases and the V segment lost 5 bases, leaving 6 bases of the junction unmatched. The germline V gene has CDR1 SQVTM and CDR2 ANQGSEA. The CDR3 sequence is CSVTLAGGRDTQYF. For the CDR3, the DNA is TGCAGCGTTACCCTAGCGGGGGGCCGAGATACGCAGTATTTT.

In its sample, this clonotype was seen many times. This rearrangement joins TRBV21-1 to TRBJ2-3; TRBD1 was called by the table and not checked on the DNA. TRBV21-1 corresponds to a pseudogene. The CDR3 covers 15 residues. CDR3 sequence reads: CASSNRDVHPDTQYF. CDR3 DNA: TGTGCCAGCAGCAACCGGGACGTTCACCCAGATACGCAGTATTTT.

This CDR3 reads CASGTSPNTIYF. The DNA for the CDR3 is TGTGCCAGTGGGACATCTCCAAACACCATATATTTT. This chain links TRBV28 with TRBJ1-3; a weak D match, TRBD1 (6 bases). The CDR3 is 12 residues long. Germline loops: CDR1 MDHEN, CDR2 SYDVKM. Between the trimmed V and J ends, which lost 9 bases and 6 bases, there was a span of 12 bases. The full variable domain, rest sourced from reference TRBV28 and TRBJ1-3, is DVKVTQSSRYLVKRTGEKVFLECVQDMDHENMFWYRQDPGLGLRLIYFSYDVKMKEKGDIPEGYSVSREKKERFSLILESASTNQTSMYLCASGTSPNTIYFGEGSWLTVV.

This clonotype was seen a handful of times. The chain couples TRBV28 to TRBJ2-6; TRBD1 is a possible D gene (6 bases). V shed 6 bases and J shed 0 bases, with 12 bases lying between them. Germline-derived CDR1 and CDR2 are MDHEN and SYDVKM. The CDR3 extends over 16 amino acids. The CDR3 sequence is CASRGQPSSGANVLTF. The CDR3 nucleotides are TGTGCCAGCAGAGGACAGCCAAGCTCTGGGGCCAACGTCCTGACTTTC. Looking up the rest from reference TRBV28 and TRBJ2-6 gives the full variable domain: DVKVTQSSRYLVKRTGEKVFLECVQDMDHENMFWYRQDPGLGLRLIYFSYDVKMKEKGDIPEGYSVSREKKERFSLILESASTNQTSMYLCASRGQPSSGANVLTFGAGSRLTVL.

This clonotype was observed many times. This rearrangement joins TRBV7-9 to TRBJ1-4; possibly TRBD1 for D (5 bases). The CDR3 runs 15 residues. The V end lost 4 bases, the J end lost 0 bases, and 9 bases lay between the germline ends. In germline, CDR1 is SEHNR, CDR2 FQNEAQ (reference sequence). The CDR3 DNA follows: TGTGCCAGCAGCTCGCAGACAGCAACTAATGAAAAACTGTTTTTT. Protein: CASSSQTATNEKLFF.

This clonotype was counted at least ten times. The chain is built from TRBV15 and TRBJ2-7; D remains ambiguous. Germline CDR1 LNHNV, CDR2 YYDKDF (reference sequence). The CDR3 has 13 amino acids. V dropped 1 base and J dropped 2 bases, with 6 bases sitting between them. CDR3 amino acids: CATSRGFTYEQYV. In nucleotides, the CDR3 is TGTGCCACCAGCAGAGGTTTTACCTACGAGCAGTACGTC.

This clonotype was observed many times. This rearrangement joins TRBV7-9 to TRBJ2-1; TRBD1 aligns across 7 bases. The CDR3 runs 15 residues. The J segment lost 2 bases and the V segment lost 5 bases, leaving 6 bases of the junction unmatched. The germline gives CDR1 SEHNR, CDR2 FQNEAQ (reference sequence). The CDR3 is CASSGRQGPYNEQFF. CDR3 DNA sequence: TGTGCCAGCAGCGGTAGACAGGGCCCCTACAATGAGCAGTTCTTC.